This TCR beta chain is from a study of blood T cells in healthy people across ages (dated by TCRdb to between 2014 and 2017). Regarding the research as a whole: Template switching captured roughly one uniquely barcoded TCR beta cDNA molecule per two T cells in model experiments. The study measured age-related changes in TCR beta repertoire diversity using deep sequencing normalized with unique cDNA molecular identifiers. Donors were grouped into four age groups: young (average about 15 years), middle-aged (over 35), aged (62) and long-lived (just over 80). For two donors (one aged 18 to 29 and one aged 80 or older), the study analyzed two additional independent replicas of 1 million unique cDNA reads from the same blood draw.

What the research found in general, with its limitations: The CMV infection status of donors was not known, potentially confounding age-related changes in expanded clonotypes. Observed TCR beta diversity per million T cells fell roughly linearly with age, and a significant reduction was already apparent by age approximately 40. Since profiling was done on bulk unsorted PBMCs, naive and antigen-experienced compartments could not be conclusively compared. There was a strong correlation between observed TCR beta diversity and the percentage of naive T cells measured by flow cytometry. Estimates of total diversity based on one million sequenced T cells were regarded as lower bounds and as underestimates. Compared with the aged group, the long-lived group had more naive CD4+ T cells, fewer expanded clones and increased TCR diversity, suggesting age selection.

This clonotype was observed a handful of times. The antigen this receptor binds is unknown. Within one base of it there is no much larger clone, and no base qualities were kept. The method was 5' RACE. TCRdb records Illumina HiSeq 2500 as the sequencer. A second roughly 7 to 11 cycle PCR used a sample-barcoded 5' primer and a J-beta primer mix. A unique molecular identifier was introduced onto each TCR beta cDNA molecule by a template-switch 5' adaptor carrying 12 random nucleotides. Each sample yielded at least 2.5 million CDR3-containing paired-end reads. First-strand cDNA was synthesized from all RNA with the Mint cDNA synthesis kit, primed by a TRBC-specific oligonucleotide. Following uracil-DNA glycosylase treatment, a first 18-cycle PCR with universal primers M1SS and BC2_uni_R was performed on all cDNA. Processing in the source paper ran as follows. For normalization, 1 million high-quality reads, each with a distinct molecular identifier, were randomly selected from each sample. Instead of being binned into consensus sequences, reads that shared molecular identifiers were thrown out. MiTCR, with a Q25 quality threshold and the strictest error-elimination algorithm, was used for CDR3 identification, clonotype clustering and error correction. A nonparametric unseen species model using Euler transformation provided a lower-bound estimate of total TCR beta diversity. TCRdb's own reprocessing of the public reads used fastp at Q25 and MiXCR and kept productive beta chains. Every entry covers one CDR3 protein and lists the most common genes and DNA from its rows. The authors' filters were not applied to this entry. This sample is represented by 900,000 to 950,000 distinct CDR3 sequences; roughly 29% of them were singletons. The ten largest clones take up 10% of the sample.

Donors were 30 to 45 systemically healthy Caucasian individuals from Russia aged roughly 6 to 95 years. Each donor gave approximately 9.3 milliliters of peripheral blood, collected into EDTA-treated Vacutainer tubes. Ficoll-Paque density-gradient centrifugation was used to isolate PBMCs, with at least 6.5 million obtained per sample. Trizol reagent was used to extract total RNA from PBMCs, with at least 6 micrograms per sample. For every donor, an aliquot of PBMCs went through flow cytometry to measure the percentages of naive CD45RAhigh/CD27high T cells. CDR1 and CDR2 (SGHRS, YFSETQ) derive from the germline V gene. The cysteine opens and the phenylalanine closes a CDR3 of 17 amino acids. Left in the record is the CDR3 DNA by itself, 51 bases read in frame from the first base. Germline trimming amounts to 0 bases on V and 7 bases on J, with 8 as the count of junction bases outside the gene matches.

Separately, the same data were catalogued under a study of T cells of mothers and their children. The second study reports: Donors were nine systemically healthy Caucasian individuals: three mothers and their six children. cDNA synthesis consumed the entire amount of extracted RNA, loaded at around 1.5 ug RNA in each 15 ul reaction. In the second PCR, the M1S primer added sample barcodes and 2-4 random nucleotides. Each mother yielded over 10 million TCR beta CDR3 reads and each child roughly 3 million reads. Thymic selection similarly shapes TCR recombination output in related and unrelated pairs, with minor effect from inherited differences. Normalized repertoire overlap was always found to be slightly, but never significantly, higher in related mother-child pairs than in unrelated mother-child pairs. No persistent microchimeric T cell clones were detected, at a sensitivity of approximately 90 clones per million clonotypes. The study used deep NGS to compare TCR beta repertoires of mothers and children, seeking features distinguishing related mother-child pairs from unrelated individuals. Mothers averaged about 40 +/- 4 years of age and children averaged roughly 12 +/- 4 years. After adapter ligation was performed with NEBNext reagents, the libraries were sequenced on an Illumina HiSeq 2000 with 100+100 nt paired-end reads. To prevent cross-contamination, the mother and child libraries were prepared one month apart and sequenced in separate runs. For each donor, somewhere between about 500,000 and 2,000,000 distinct TCR beta clonotypes were identified. Naive TCR beta clonotypes were estimated from low-frequency clonotypes matched to each donor's FACS-determined naive share, without sorting.

Here the chain combines TRBV5-1 and TRBJ1-6, and TRBD1 matches 9 of the central bases. The source of this sequence is a woman between 40 and 55 years old in good health. The sample comprised blood. The DNA sequence is given as TGCGCCAGCAGCTTGGACGACAGGGGGACAGGGAATTCACCCCTCCACTTT. Its product reads: CASSLDDRGTGNSPLHF.